Presented here are 2 T cell receptor beta chains from one specimen sequenced in a study of blood T cell repertoires in COVID-19. Sequenced by immunoSEQ multiplex PCR; TCRdb stores in-frame clones only, minus some. The sample holds roughly 450,000 clones; about 90% are singletons and the top ten take 0.6%. Sequencing was carried out using PBMCs or T cells enriched from blood (not recorded which). The source of these receptors is a man younger than 30 who had recovered from COVID-19.

This clone has only one observation. The CDR3, as DNA: TGTGCCAGCAGGGTGGGGAGGAACACTGAAGCTTTCTTT. This gives the protein CASRVGRNTEAFF. The gene calls are TRBV2 and TRBJ1-1; D unclear. Per germline, CDR1 SNHLY and CDR2 FYNNEI. This CDR3 is built from 13 residues. Trimming took 6 bases from V and 1 from J, leaving 9 bases between them.

This chain links TRBV13 with TRBJ2-3, with 7 bases matching TRBD2. After removal of 4 bases from V and 14 bases from J, the junction contained 9 bases not matched to a gene. From germline, CDR1 is PRHDT and CDR2 FYEKMQ (reference sequence). CDR3 length equals 12 residues. The CDR3 here is CASSSGLDVPYF. DNA of the CDR3: TGTGCCAGCAGCTCCGGACTAGACGTCCCGTATTTT.